This TCR beta chain was sequenced for a study of blood T cells in healthy people across ages. Study information: Template-switching capture recovered about one barcoded beta molecule per two T cells. Study-wide points: Naive CD4+ cells and diversity were both higher in long-lived donors than in aged donors.

Germline loops: CDR1 MDHEN, CDR2 SYDVKM. This CDR3 has 15 amino acids. As to this clonotype: What it recognizes is unknown. This may come from a read error, since a much larger clone is one base off.

A second about 6 to 11 cycle PCR used barcoded and J-beta primers. In TCRdb, the 5' RACE reads were re-called with MiXCR into one record per CDR3 protein. The sample yields about 840,000 distinct CDR3 sequences, about 29% seen once. These data also featured in a second study, about T cells of mothers and their children. From that second work: No persistent microchimeric T cell clones were detected.

This receptor was identified in a woman aged 40 to 49 in good health. The sequencing sample was made of blood. The chain uses TRBV28 and TRBJ2-1, with 9 bases fitting TRBD2. The CDR3 DNA reads TGTGCCAGCAGTCTCGCCGGGACTAGCTATAATGAGCGGTTCTTC. Translation: CASSLAGTSYNERFF.